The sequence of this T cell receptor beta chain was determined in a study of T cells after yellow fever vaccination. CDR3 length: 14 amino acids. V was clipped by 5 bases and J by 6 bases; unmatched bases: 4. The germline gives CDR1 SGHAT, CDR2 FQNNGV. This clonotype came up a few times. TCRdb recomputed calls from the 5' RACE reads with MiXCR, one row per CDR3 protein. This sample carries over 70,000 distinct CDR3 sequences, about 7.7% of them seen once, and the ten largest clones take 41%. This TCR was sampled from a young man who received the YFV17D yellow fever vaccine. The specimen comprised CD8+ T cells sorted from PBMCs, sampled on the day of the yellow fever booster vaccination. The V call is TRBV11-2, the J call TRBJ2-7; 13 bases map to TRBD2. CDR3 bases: TGTGCCAGCAGCCCCGGGACTAGCGGGATCGAGCAGTACTTC. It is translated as CASSPGTSGIEQYF. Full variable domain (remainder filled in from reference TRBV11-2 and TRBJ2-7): EAGVAQSPRYKIIEKRQSVAFWCNPISGHATLYWYQQILGQGPKLLIQFQNNGVVDDSQLPKDRFSAERLKGVDSTLKIQPAKLEDSAVYLCASSPGTSGIEQYFGPGTRLTVT.